This TCR beta chain appears in the sequencing data of a study of blood T cell repertoires in COVID-19. For the study at large: There were acute and convalescent COVID-19 samples, and they came from the United States, Italy and Spain. The analysed material was cDNA or gDNA that came from T cells, B-cell-depleted T cells, or PBMCs.

There are 14 residues in the CDR3. Trimming stripped 3 bases from V and 10 bases from J, with 16 bases between. CDR1 is SGHAT and CDR2 is FQNNGV in the germline V gene. TCRdb keeps only in-frame clones here, not all; method: immunoSEQ multiplex PCR. The table lists approximately 200,000 clones, 80% to 85% of them singletons. Sequences were obtained from peripheral blood. The chain carries TRBV11-2 and TRBJ2-1; D might be TRBD2 (6 bases). This TCR was recovered from a woman aged 25 to 39 who had recovered from COVID-19. The CDR3 here is CASSFSTSRSEQFF. In DNA form, the CDR3 reads TGTGCCAGCAGCTTTTCAACTAGCAGATCCGAGCAGTTCTTC. Combining the CDR3 with reference TRBV11-2 and TRBJ2-1 gives the whole variable domain EAGVAQSPRYKIIEKRQSVAFWCNPISGHATLYWYQQILGQGPKLLIQFQNNGVVDDSQLPKDRFSAERLKGVDSTLKIQPAKLEDSAVYLCASSFSTSRSEQFFGPGTRLTVL.